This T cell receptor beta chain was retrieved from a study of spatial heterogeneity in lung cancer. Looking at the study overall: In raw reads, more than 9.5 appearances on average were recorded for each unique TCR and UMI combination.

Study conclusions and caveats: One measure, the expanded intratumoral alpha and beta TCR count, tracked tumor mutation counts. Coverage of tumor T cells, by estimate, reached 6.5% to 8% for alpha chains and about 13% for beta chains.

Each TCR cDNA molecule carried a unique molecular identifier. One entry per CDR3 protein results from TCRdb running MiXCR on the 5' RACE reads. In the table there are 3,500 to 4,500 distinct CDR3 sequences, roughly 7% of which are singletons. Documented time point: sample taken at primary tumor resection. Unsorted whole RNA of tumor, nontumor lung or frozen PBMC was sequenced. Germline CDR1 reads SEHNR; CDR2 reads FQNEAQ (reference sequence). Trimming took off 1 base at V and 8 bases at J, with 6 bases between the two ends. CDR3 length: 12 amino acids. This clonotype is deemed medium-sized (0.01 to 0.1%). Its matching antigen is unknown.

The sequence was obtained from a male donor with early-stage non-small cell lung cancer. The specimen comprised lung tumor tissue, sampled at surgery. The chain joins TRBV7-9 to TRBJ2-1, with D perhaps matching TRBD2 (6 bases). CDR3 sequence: CASSLGGDEQFF. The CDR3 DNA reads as TGTGCCAGCAGCTTAGGGGGGGATGAGCAGTTCTTC.